Included here is one TCR beta chain sequence, with context. Its recognized antigen is unknown. Sequencing ends 3 residues short of the CDR3 end; the germline J gene provides the rest. This sample was included in a study of Tregs in tolerant kidney transplant recipients (dated by TCRdb to about 2019). A note on the overall study: The study used TCRbeta sequencing to identify donor-specific regulatory T cells before combined kidney and bone marrow transplantation, then tracked those cells after transplant. What the authors observed across the whole study: In tolerant patients, donor-specific Tregs expanded more than Tregs overall, which suggests antigen-driven rather than nonspecific expansion. The most biologically relevant and donor-specific TCRbeta repertoire appeared to be identified by expanding Tregs with activated donor B cells. Biological reproducibility was not directly assessed, although technical replication error appeared to be minimal. The study was constrained by small patient numbers, and validation of the findings is required in larger populations and under other immunosuppression protocols. Because the PCR primers were changed over time for some patients, nucleotide-level comparison could not be performed across the samples from those patients.

For TCRbeta CDR3 sequencing, genomic DNA was extracted from sorted cells using the QIAGEN DNeasy Blood and Tissue Kit. High-throughput TCRbeta CDR3 sequencing, including PCR amplification with bias correction and internal controls, was performed commercially through immunoSEQ. Per the authors' processing: Unique productive TCRbeta sequences were defined by CDR3 nucleotide sequence where primers matched, otherwise by CDR3 amino acid sequence with Vbeta and Jbeta genes. To correct sorting error, sequences shared between sorted populations at a frequency ratio of 2:1 or less were removed; the rest were assigned to the higher population. A sequence counted as donor-reactive if, in CFSE-low cells, the sequence had a frequency of at least 0.01% and was expanded at least 5-fold compared with unstimulated cells. Jensen-Shannon divergence calculated on the top 100 TCRbeta sequences ranked by frequency was used to measure repertoire divergence. When a sample had multiple sequencing runs, each run was corrected for sorting error separately and the runs were then pooled. Here the immuneACCESS table is served through TCRdb, limited to in-frame sequences with V and J called. Missing clones are a known gap in these copies; in checked studies unresolved V genes cover under half, and the rest lacks a known reason. D and trimming were read from the DNA, whereas the V and J calls and clone size are those reported in that table. The table for this sample records about 23,000 clones. The leading ten clones occupy over 4% of the sample.

The sample's time point label is to be understood as: 6 months after combined kidney and bone marrow transplant. Transplants used related donors with nonmyeloablative bone marrow transplantation; mixed chimerism was transient in the human trials. Unstimulated Tregs (CD4+CD25+CD127-), CD4+ non-Tregs (CD4+CD25-), CD4 and CD8 cells were FACS-sorted from thawed PBMCs. Patients were 4 combined kidney and bone marrow transplant recipients from the ITN036ST trial, and only these trial subjects had samples available. Healthy control blood was processed to PBMCs by Ficoll density gradient and cryopreserved, and patient PBMCs were collected before and after transplant. As encoded in the germline V gene, CDR1 is SQVTM while CDR2 is ANQGSEA. The trim is 4 bases for V and 1 base for J, with a gap of 7 bases between the germline ends. The CDR3 contains 12 residues, cysteine and phenylalanine counted. The DNA shown is the part of the CDR3 that was read: 27 bases, in frame from base 1.

The sequence is built from TRBV29-1 and TRBJ2-5, with the D gene uncertain. Sequenced here: CD4+ T cells from blood (PBMCs), sampled 6 months after the transplant. The sequence derives from a human patient who received a combined kidney and bone marrow transplant. After a transplant, some T cells may have been passed on by the graft donor. The sequenced part of the CDR3 DNA is TGCAGCGTTGTTACGCGCCAAGAGACC. This gives the protein CSVVTRQET. The whole CDR3 sequence reads CSVVTRQETQYF.